The 20 T cell receptor beta chains below come from one sample, sequenced in a study of tumor-infiltrating lymphocytes in primary liver carcinoma. Each 20-30 mg portion of unsorted bulk tissue served as the source for co-extraction of RNA and DNA. The researchers produced TCR beta cDNA from around 500 ng total RNA with a constant-region primer. A slightly modified ARM-PCR protocol with three nested multiplex PCR rounds produced these TCR beta libraries. A C-beta reverse primer was combined with TRBV1-TRBV30 forward primers in the first two PCR rounds, and each round had 9 to 10 cycles. TCRdb analysed the multiplex PCR reads with MiXCR anew, one entry per CDR3 protein. Of tens of thousands of distinct CDR3 sequences in the sample, over 70% were seen once. The sequencing input was liver tumor tissue from sampling region 2. This sample's subset: tumor region T2, inferior pole. These receptors were collected from a man aged 35 to 55 with primary liver carcinoma and hepatitis B virus infection.

The gene calls are TRBV11-2 and TRBJ2-2; D remains ambiguous. The germline V gene has CDR1 SGHAT and CDR2 FQNNGV. This CDR3 has 15 amino acids. The CDR3 is CASLPRAVYTGELFF. The DNA for the CDR3 is TGTGCTAGCCTCCCACGGGCAGTGTACACCGGGGAGCTGTTTTTT.

The CDR3: CAWSPQLGSGLLVSPDTQYF. The CDR3 bases are TGTGCCTGGAGCCCCCAACTGGGTAGCGGGTTGCTCGTTTCCCCAGATACGCAGTATTTT. The rearrangement links TRBV30 to TRBJ2-3; 7 nucleotides match TRBD2. CDR1 is GTSNPN and CDR2 is SVGIG in the germline V gene (reference sequence). This CDR3 region has 20 residues. The V gene end was trimmed by 3 bases and the J gene end by 4 bases; junction bases not matched to a gene: 25.

Concerning this clonotype itself: As the CDR3 is not closed by the conserved phenylalanine or tryptophan, this likely results from a read error. The V call is TRBV12-3 or TRBV12-4, the J call TRBJ1-1; no clear D gene. The CDR3 has 11 amino acids. Trimming removed 3 bases from V and 11 bases from J, with 10 bases in between. CDR3 DNA: TGTGCCAGCAGTTTGCCAGGAGTTGCTTTCTTA. Protein: CASSLPGVAFL.

This clonotype has just a few counts. The chain carries TRBV20-1 and TRBJ2-1, with D unresolved. The CDR3 consists of 13 residues. Between the trimmed V and J ends, which lost 1 base and 12 bases, there was a span of 16 bases. The germline CDR1 and CDR2 sequences are DFQATT and SNEGSKA (reference sequence). The CDR3 sequence: CSARGSSASWQFF. CDR3 coding DNA: TGCAGTGCTAGAGGGTCCTCGGCATCGTGGCAGTTCTTC.

This clonotype occurred many times. This chain connects TRBV6-5 to TRBJ1-1; TRBD1 might be the D (6 bases). V lost 7 bases, J lost 1 base, and 22 bases lay in between. The CDR3 runs 17 residues. Germline V CDR1 and CDR2: MNHEY, SVGAGI. CDR3: CASIQTFRGSRNTEAFF. The CDR3 DNA reads as TGTGCCAGCATCCAAACTTTCAGGGGTAGTAGGAACACTGAAGCTTTCTTT.

On this clonotype itself: The junction departs from germline at one end; a sequencing error may be responsible. The chain combines TRBV4-1 with TRBJ1-2; D remains unclear. Germline V lookup: CDR1 MGHRA, CDR2 YSYEKL. The CDR3 consists of 13 residues. CDR3 nucleotide sequence: TGCGCCAGCGGCCAAGTAACTAACTATGGTTACACCTTC. Its translation: CASGQVTNYGYTF.

With respect to this clonotype: Germline is not matched at one junction end, which may reflect a read error. The chain links TRBV4-1 to TRBJ1-6, with unresolved D. CDR3 length: 15 residues. Germline V lookup: CDR1 MGHRA, CDR2 YSYEKL. The CDR3: CASSQDISYNSPLHF. CDR3 DNA: TGCGCCAGCAGCCAAGACATCTCCTATAATTCACCCCTCCACTTC.

As concerns this clonotype: The CDR3 carries no conserved terminal phenylalanine or tryptophan, so it likely arises from a read error. The chain recombines TRBV12-3 or TRBV12-4 with TRBJ2-2; D gene ambiguous. CDR3 length: 12 amino acids. CDR3 nucleotide sequence: TGTGCTAGCAGCCTCGGTTCCGGGGAGCTGTTTTCT. This gives the protein CASSLGSGELFS.

This clonotype was seen at least ten times. This chain uses TRBV12-3 or TRBV12-4 with TRBJ2-3; 7 nucleotides line up with TRBD2. There are 11 residues in the CDR3. V gave up 11 bases and J gave up 5 bases; unmatched junction bases: 4. The CDR3 DNA is TGTGCCTCCTCGGGGGGAGATACGCAGTATTTT. It encodes CASSGGDTQYF.

As to this clonotype: At one boundary the junction diverges from the germline segment, which might be a read error. The rearrangement joins TRBV6-6 to TRBJ2-3; 8 bases match TRBD1. CDR1 is MNHNY, CDR2 SVGAGI, per germline (reference sequence). The CDR3 runs 15 residues. CDR3 coding DNA: TGTGCTAGCAGCTTCACCGGACAGGGCATAGATACGCAGTATTTT. Translating gives CASSFTGQGIDTQYF.

In regard to this clonotype: One end of the junction fails to match germline, which may point to a read error. The chain uses TRBV29-1 and TRBJ2-1; 11 bases fit TRBD1. The CDR3 runs to 14 residues. Germline V gene data show CDR1 as SQVTM and CDR2 as ANQGSEA. CDR3 residues: CSRLPGQGVDEHFF. CDR3 bases: TGCAGCAGATTGCCGGGACAGGGGGTCGATGAGCATTTCTTC.

Comment on this clonotype: One end of the junction is discordant with germline, which a read error may explain. The chain couples TRBV11-1 to TRBJ2-1; 15 bases align to TRBD2. Per the germline V gene, CDR1 is SGHAT and CDR2 is FQDESV (reference sequence). CDR3 length: 17 residues. As DNA, the CDR3 is TGTGCCTGCAGCCTGGGACTAGCGGGAGGAGTTGGCAATGAGCAGTTCTTC. Translation gives CACSLGLAGGVGNEQFF.

This clonotype was recorded once. One end of the junction varies from germline; a read error may be responsible. This chain links TRBV4-1 with TRBJ1-6; D is undetermined. The CDR3 sequence is 15 residues long. Per germline, CDR1 MGHRA and CDR2 YSYEKL. The CDR3 protein is CASSQGLSYNSPLHF. The CDR3 DNA follows: TGCGCCAGTAGCCAAGGCCTCTCCTATAATTCACCCCTCCACTTT.

The rearrangement joins TRBV5-1 to TRBJ1-3; the D gene is possibly TRBD1 (5 bases). The CDR3 covers 17 residues. V was shortened by 4 bases and J by 2 bases, with 19 bases between the two germline ends. Germline V CDR1 and CDR2: SGHRS, YFSETQ. Written as DNA, the CDR3 is TGCGCCAGCAGCCTCCCATGGGGATTAGGGGCTGGAAACACCATATATTTT. Translated, it gives CASSLPWGLGAGNTIYF. The full variable domain, in which reference TRBV5-1 and TRBJ1-3 provide the parts outside the CDR3, is KAGVTQTPRYLIKTRGQQVTLSCSPISGHRSVSWYQQTPGQGLQFLFEYFSETQRNKGNFPGRFSGRQFSNSRSEMNVSTLELGDSALYLCASSLPWGLGAGNTIYFGEGSWLTVV.

This clonotype was observed a handful of times. This chain uses TRBV11-1 with TRBJ2-3, with 7 positions matching TRBD2. The CDR3 length is 16 residues. Germline V gives CDR1 SGHAT, CDR2 FQDESV (reference sequence). CDR3: CTNSKGLAVSTDTQYF. The CDR3 region has the DNA TGTACCAACAGCAAGGGGCTAGCGGTTAGCACAGATACGCAGTATTTT.

CDR3 sequence: CSASPGTGDQPQHF. The CDR3 DNA reads TGCAGCGCTTCACCCGGGACGGGGGATCAGCCCCAGCATTTT. This chain uses TRBV29-1 with TRBJ1-5; D is possibly TRBD1 (5 bases). This CDR3 has 14 amino acids. V dropped 7 bases and J dropped 5 bases, with 18 bases sitting between them. CDR1 and CDR2 (germline): SQVTM, ANQGSEA.

In its sample, this clonotype was seen many times. V is TRBV5-1 and J is TRBJ2-5, with a weak D call TRBD1 (6 bases). V was shortened by 0 bases and J by 2 bases, with 8 bases between the two germline ends. There are 14 residues in the CDR3. From germline, CDR1 is SGHRS and CDR2 YFSETQ. DNA for the CDR3: TGCGCCAGCAGCTTGGGAGGACAGCAAGAGACCCAGTACTTC. This sequence encodes CASSLGGQQETQYF.

Only one count was recorded for this clonotype. The junction differs from germline at one of its ends, possibly a read error. The chain couples TRBV6-6 to TRBJ2-3, with D possibly matching TRBD2 (5 bases). This CDR3 contains 12 residues. Germline V CDR1 and CDR2: MNHNY, SVGAGI (reference sequence). The CDR3 spells CASSRERDTQYF. The CDR3 DNA sequence: TGCGCCAGCAGTAGGGAGCGAGATACGCAGTATTTT.

About this clonotype: No conserved phenylalanine or tryptophan ends this CDR3, so it is likely a read error. The DNA is omitted, as the CDR3 cannot be located on it reliably, and the CDR3 follows TCRdb's listing. The chain combines TRBV6-5 with TRBJ2-7; the table names TRBD2, a call not compared with the DNA. CDR1 MNHEY and CDR2 SVGAGI come from the germline V gene. A total of 14 residues make up the CDR3, ends included. CDR3 sequence reads: CASSPSGRVNEQYL.

The rearrangement links TRBV12-3 or TRBV12-4 to TRBJ1-5, with TRBD1 matching over 7 bases. Trimming took 5 bases from V and 3 from J; bases not matched to a gene: 10. The CDR3 length is 16 residues. This chain's CDR3 is CASSLHWTGLNQPQHF. The CDR3 region has the DNA TGTGCCAGCAGTCTCCATTGGACAGGCCTCAATCAGCCCCAGCATTTT.